A single sample is the source of the 31 T cell receptor beta chains below, sequenced in a study of OX40 agonist ivuxolimab in advanced cancers. Some clones are missing from TCRdb's copy, which holds only in-frame ones; the method was immunoSEQ multiplex PCR. This table holds around 65,000 clones, around 90% found once. The starting material was CD4+ or CD8+ T cells sorted from blood, obtained in a trial of the OX40 agonist ivuxolimab. These receptors came from an adult with an advanced solid tumor such as melanoma, head and neck, liver or kidney cancer.

The CDR3 spells CASSKAEHCSNQPQHF. The CDR3 nucleotides read TGTGCCAGCAGCAAAGCGGAGCACTGTAGCAATCAGCCCCAGCATTTT. The chain combines TRBV21-1 with TRBJ1-5. TRBV21-1 is a pseudogene. The CDR3 is 16 residues long.

V and J are TRBV7-8 and TRBJ1-2; 9 bases agree with TRBD1. V gave up 1 base and J gave up 4 bases; unmatched junction bases: 1. There are 14 residues in the CDR3. Germline V lookup: CDR1 SGHVS, CDR2 FQNEAQ. The CDR3 DNA reads TGTGCCAGCAGCTTAGGGGACAGGGCCTATGGCTACACCTTC. Its protein product is CASSLGDRAYGYTF.

This chain connects TRBV4-2 to TRBJ2-1, with D perhaps being TRBD1 or TRBD2 (5 bases each). The CDR3 runs 15 residues. Looked up from germline, CDR1 is LGHNA and CDR2 is YNFKEQ. Trimming removed 1 base from V and 6 bases from J, with 13 bases in between. CDR3 in DNA: TGTGCCAGCAGCCAAGTGGGACCAGGGCCCAATGAGCAGTTCTTC. Amino acids: CASSQVGPGPNEQFF.

This chain links TRBV18 with TRBJ1-1; D remains ambiguous. Per germline, CDR1 KGHSH and CDR2 LQKENI. This CDR3 contains 14 residues. V was clipped by 2 bases and J by 1 base, with 8 bases between them. The CDR3 loop reads CASSPGNSNTEAFF. CDR3 nucleotides: TGTGCCAGCTCACCAGGCAACTCGAACACTGAAGCTTTCTTT.

The sample holds a few counts of this clone. This rearrangement joins TRBV27 to TRBJ2-2; 9 nucleotides match TRBD1. The CDR3 has 16 residues. Germline loops: CDR1 MNHEY, CDR2 SMNVEV (reference sequence). Losses at the gene ends were 4 bases for V and 5 bases for J; bases not matched to a gene: 8. CDR3 protein: CASSSRDRGETGELFF. The CDR3 nucleotides read TGTGCCAGCAGTTCTCGAGACAGGGGGGAGACCGGGGAGCTGTTTTTT.

This clone was seen a single time. V usage is TRBV6-1 and J usage is TRBJ2-1; 9 nucleotides align to TRBD1. Germline values: CDR1 MNHNS, CDR2 SASEGT. Germline trimming cut 11 bases from V and 7 bases from J; bases unmatched to any gene: 9. CDR3 length: 13 residues. DNA of the CDR3: TGTGCCTCCCGGGACAGGGCTTCTAATGAGCAGTTCTTC. It translates to CASRDRASNEQFF.

This clone was counted a few times. The chain employs TRBV11-2 and TRBJ2-7; D remains ambiguous. The germline CDR1 and CDR2 sequences are SGHAT and FQNNGV. The V and J ends lost 2 bases and 2 bases respectively, with 10 bases between them. This CDR3 has 14 residues. The CDR3 protein is CASSLPPLAYEQYF. CDR3 nucleotide sequence: TGTGCCAGCAGCTTACCTCCCCTGGCCTACGAGCAGTACTTC.

This clone occurred once. The chain employs TRBV19 and TRBJ2-4; 8 nucleotides agree with TRBD2. The CDR3 totals 17 residues. The trim removed 1 base at V and 0 bases at J, leaving 5 bases unmatched. Germline V gives CDR1 LNHDA, CDR2 SQIVND (reference sequence). CDR3 residues: CASSIAGGRIAKNIQYF. The CDR3 DNA reads TGTGCCAGTAGTATAGCTGGCGGGAGGATAGCCAAAAACATTCAGTACTTC.

J is TRBJ1-1 and V is TRBV28; D ambiguous. The length of the CDR3 is 13 residues. Germline V lookup: CDR1 MDHEN, CDR2 SYDVKM. The V end was cut by 4 bases, the J end by 10 bases, with 16 bases between. The CDR3 is CASSSALPLVAFF. DNA for the CDR3: TGTGCCAGCAGTTCCGCTTTACCCCTGGTAGCTTTCTTT.

J is TRBJ2-1 and V is TRBV5-4, with D perhaps matching TRBD1 or TRBD2 (6 bases each). The germline V gene encodes CDR1 SGHNT and CDR2 YYREEE (reference sequence). Trimming left V 0 bases short and J 8 bases short, with 12 bases between. This CDR3 region has 14 residues. The CDR3 protein is CASSLAGGLYEQFF. CDR3 DNA: TGTGCCAGCAGCTTGGCCGGGGGCCTCTATGAGCAGTTCTTC. Variable domain in full (rest from reference TRBV5-4 and TRBJ2-1): ETGVTQSPTHLIKTRGQQVTLRCSSQSGHNTVSWYQQALGQGPQFIFQYYREEENGRGNFPPRFSGLQFPNYSSELNVNALELDDSALYLCASSLAGGLYEQFFGPGTRLTVL.

This chain joins TRBV5-8 and TRBJ2-5, with a possible D match to TRBD2 (6 bases). The length of the CDR3 is 17 residues. V lost 4 bases and J 0 bases, leaving 19 bases between the germline ends. CDR1 is SGHTS and CDR2 is YDEGEE in the germline V gene. CDR3 bases: TGTGCCAGCAGCCCGGGACTCTCGAACATGTACCAAGAGACCCAGTACTTC. Residues: CASSPGLSNMYQETQYF.

Worth noting for this clone: Distinct nucleotide sequences in the sample also encode this CDR3. This chain connects TRBV19 to TRBJ2-7; TRBD2 aligns across 9 bases. V lost 6 bases, J lost 2 bases, and 8 bases stayed unmatched. Germline V gene data show CDR1 as LNHDA and CDR2 as SQIVND (reference sequence). The CDR3 is 15 residues long. The CDR3 sequence is CASSPTSGQTYEQYF. CDR3 nucleotides: TGTGCCAGTAGCCCGACTAGCGGCCAGACCTACGAGCAGTACTTC.

This clone was found a few times. The V call is TRBV5-1, the J call TRBJ2-3, with a possible D match to TRBD2 (7 bases). Germline V gives CDR1 SGHRS, CDR2 YFSETQ. Trimming took 1 base from V and 4 from J, leaving 10 bases between them. This CDR3 is 14 amino acids long. The CDR3 region is CASSLSGGPDTQYF. Written as DNA, the CDR3 is TGCGCCAGCAGCTTGTCGGGGGGCCCAGATACGCAGTATTTT.

CDR3 sequence (DNA): TGTGCCAGCAGCTCCCGGACTAGCGGGAGCTACGAGCAGTACTTC. This gives the protein CASSSRTSGSYEQYF. This rearrangement joins TRBV7-2 to TRBJ2-7; 13 nucleotides line up with TRBD2. CDR3 length equals 15 residues. The J segment lost 3 bases and the V segment lost 4 bases, leaving 3 bases of the junction unmatched. In germline, CDR1 is SGHTA, CDR2 FQGNSA.

This sequence joins TRBV5-4 and TRBJ2-1, with 13 bases that match TRBD2. The V segment lost 0 bases and the J segment 12 bases; nucleotides outside the gene matches: 18. The CDR3 is 19 amino acids. Germline V lookup: CDR1 SGHNT, CDR2 YYREEE (reference sequence). CDR3 in amino acids: CASSLDGLAGVGFRVVQFF. CDR3 sequence (DNA): TGTGCCAGCAGCTTGGACGGACTAGCGGGAGTGGGGTTTAGGGTTGTGCAGTTCTTC.

The CDR3 reads CAWTGSSTEAFF. CDR3 nucleotides: TGTGCCTGGACAGGGAGTAGTACTGAAGCTTTCTTT. The chain carries TRBV30 and TRBJ1-1; a weak D match, TRBD1 (5 bases). V dropped 4 bases and J dropped 5 bases, with 11 bases sitting between them. The germline V gene encodes CDR1 GTSNPN and CDR2 SVGIG (reference sequence). CDR3 length equals 12 residues.

The gene calls are TRBV2 and TRBJ2-6, with D unclear. Germline CDR1 reads SNHLY; CDR2 reads FYNNEI. The CDR3 is made up of 16 amino acids. The ends were cut back, 4 bases at V and 0 bases at J, with 10 bases in the middle. This CDR3 is CASSGGGYSGANVLTF. Written as DNA, the CDR3 is TGTGCCAGCAGTGGAGGTGGCTACTCTGGGGCCAACGTCCTGACTTTC.

V is TRBV11-3 and J is TRBJ2-1; 11 bases are shared with TRBD2. With 6 bases clipped from V and 7 bases from J, the junction kept 8 bases outside the gene matches. The CDR3 sequence is 15 residues long. Germline CDR1 is SGHNT and CDR2 is YENEEA. Here the CDR3 reads CASSSSGRAENEQFF. For the CDR3, the DNA is TGTGCCAGCAGTAGTAGCGGGAGGGCCGAGAATGAGCAGTTCTTC.

The table lists this clone with a few counts. The V call is TRBV30, the J call TRBJ1-4; D gene unclear. The length of the CDR3 is 15 residues. CDR1 is GTSNPN and CDR2 is SVGIG in the germline V gene (reference sequence). The V end lost 4 bases, the J end lost 3 bases, and 15 bases lay between the germline ends. The CDR3 bases are TGTGCCTGGATGGCTCCCGGCAACTCTAATGAAAAACTGTTTTTT. Residues: CAWMAPGNSNEKLFF. The whole variable domain, remainder taken from reference TRBV30 and TRBJ1-4, is SQTIHQWPATLVQPVGSPLSLECTVEGTSNPNLYWYRQAAGRGLQLLFYSVGIGQISSEVPQNLSASRPQDRQFILSSKKLLLSDSGFYLCAWMAPGNSNEKLFFGSGTQLSVL.

The rearrangement joins TRBV27 to TRBJ2-3; 8 positions match TRBD2. CDR3 length: 14 residues. V lost 8 bases and J lost 4; bases outside the gene matches: 8. Per the germline V gene, CDR1 is MNHEY and CDR2 is SMNVEV (reference sequence). Here the CDR3 reads CASRTPREADTQYF. DNA of the CDR3: TGTGCCAGCCGTACACCGCGGGAGGCAGATACGCAGTATTTT.

The chain uses TRBV29-1 and TRBJ2-3; D ambiguous. Trimming pared 1 base from V and 0 bases from J, leaving 2 bases between. CDR1 SQVTM and CDR2 ANQGSEA come from the germline V gene. The CDR3 covers 12 residues. For the CDR3, the DNA is TGCAGCGTTGAAGGTAGCACAGATACGCAGTATTTT. This translates into CSVEGSTDTQYF.

J is TRBJ1-1 and V is TRBV11-2, with D maybe TRBD1 (5 bases). The CDR3 runs 15 residues. Trimming took off 3 bases at V and 3 bases at J, with 14 bases between the two ends. The germline V gene encodes CDR1 SGHAT and CDR2 FQNNGV. The CDR3 region has the DNA TGTGCCAGCAGCTTCCCTTTCCGGGACTACACTGAAGCTTTCTTT. Translated, it gives CASSFPFRDYTEAFF.

V is TRBV7-9 and J is TRBJ1-2, with unresolved D. Germline lookup yields CDR1 SEHNR and CDR2 FQNEAQ (reference sequence). The CDR3 runs 12 residues. Trimming shortened V by 4 bases and J by 4 bases, and 7 bases separated the two germline ends. The CDR3 loop reads CASSSHAYGYTF. CDR3 sequence (DNA): TGTGCCAGCAGCTCCCATGCCTATGGCTACACCTTC.

A note on this clone: An end of the junction differs from the germline gene, which may be a read error. The V call is TRBV7-7, the J call TRBJ2-1; D perhaps matches TRBD2 (5 bases). Germline V lookup: CDR1 SSHAT, CDR2 FNYEAQ (reference sequence). This CDR3 is built from 14 residues. In nucleotides, the CDR3 is TGTGCTAGCAGCGGATCCGGGGAACTTAATGAGCAGTTCTTC. Translation: CASSGSGELNEQFF.

This chain connects TRBV6-5 to TRBJ2-7, with a tentative D call TRBD2 (7 bases). The V end lost 8 bases, the J end lost 0 bases, and 14 bases lay between the germline ends. The CDR3 extends over 14 amino acids. In germline, CDR1 is MNHEY, CDR2 SVGAGI. The CDR3 reads CASVGGTSSYEQYF. The CDR3 nucleotides read TGTGCCAGCGTGGGGGGGACATCCTCCTACGAGCAGTACTTC.

This rearrangement joins TRBV11-1 to TRBJ2-4; D may be TRBD2 (7 bases). Germline V CDR1 and CDR2: SGHAT, FQDESV (reference sequence). This CDR3 has 16 amino acids. With 1 base removed from V and 9 bases from J, the gap between germline ends came to 19 bases. CDR3 loop: CASSLGGGGQGGIQYF. The DNA for the CDR3 is TGTGCCAGCAGCTTAGGAGGGGGGGGTCAGGGTGGCATTCAGTACTTC.

This chain connects TRBV2 to TRBJ2-2; 9 nucleotides align to TRBD1. This CDR3 has 13 amino acids. Trimming removed 6 bases from V and 6 bases from J; junction bases left unmatched: 2. Germline CDR1 SNHLY, CDR2 FYNNEI. The CDR3 loop reads CASRGTGPGELFF. Here the CDR3 DNA reads TGTGCCAGCAGGGGGACAGGGCCCGGGGAGCTGTTTTTT.

The V gene is TRBV5-1, the J gene TRBJ2-3; 11 bases agree with TRBD2. The trim removed 3 bases at V and 3 bases at J, leaving 9 bases unmatched. Germline-derived CDR1 and CDR2 are SGHRS and YFSETQ. The CDR3 extends over 17 amino acids. The DNA for the CDR3 is TGCGCCAGCAGCTCCCACCCGGCTAGCGGGAGGACAGATACGCAGTATTTT. It is translated as CASSSHPASGRTDTQYF.

With respect to this clone: This may stem from a read error, because a much larger clone lies one nucleotide away. The rearrangement links TRBV10-3 to TRBJ2-1; TRBD1 matches at 8 bases. The ends lost 4 bases at V and 4 bases at J; junction bases unmatched: 0. The CDR3 extends over 13 amino acids. CDR1 ENHRY and CDR2 SYGVKD come from the germline V gene. The CDR3 loop reads CAISGTGYNEQFF. Here the CDR3 DNA reads TGTGCCATCAGTGGGACAGGGTACAATGAGCAGTTCTTC.

The V call is TRBV7-6, the J call TRBJ2-2; D not certain. This CDR3 spans 15 amino acids. V was shortened by 3 bases and J by 0 bases, with 8 bases between the two germline ends. The germline V gene has CDR1 SGHVS and CDR2 FNYEAQ. Written as DNA, the CDR3 is TGTGCCAGCAGCTTGAAGAGCGCGAACACCGGGGAGCTGTTTTTT. It encodes CASSLKSANTGELFF.

CDR3 residues: CATSGTSGRRDIQYF. DNA for the CDR3: TGTGCCACCAGCGGAACCAGCGGGAGGAGGGACATTCAGTACTTC. This chain joins TRBV19 and TRBJ2-4; 9 bases map to TRBD2. The CDR3 totals 15 residues. Germline V gene data show CDR1 as LNHDA and CDR2 as SQIVND (reference sequence). V lost 10 bases to trimming and J lost 8 bases; unmatched junction nucleotides: 15.